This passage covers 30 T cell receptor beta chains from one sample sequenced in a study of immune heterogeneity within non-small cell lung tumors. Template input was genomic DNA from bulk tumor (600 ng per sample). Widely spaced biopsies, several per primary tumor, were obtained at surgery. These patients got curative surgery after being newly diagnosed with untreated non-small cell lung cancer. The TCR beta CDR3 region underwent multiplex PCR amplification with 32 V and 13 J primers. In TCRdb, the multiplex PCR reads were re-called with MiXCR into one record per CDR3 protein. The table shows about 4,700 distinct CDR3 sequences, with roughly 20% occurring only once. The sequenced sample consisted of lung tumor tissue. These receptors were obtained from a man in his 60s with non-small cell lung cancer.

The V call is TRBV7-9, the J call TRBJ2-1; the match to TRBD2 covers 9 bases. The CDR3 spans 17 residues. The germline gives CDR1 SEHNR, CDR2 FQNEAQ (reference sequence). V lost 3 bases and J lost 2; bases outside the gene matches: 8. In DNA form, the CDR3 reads TGTGCCAGCAGCTTCGGGGCTAGCGGGATAACCTACAATGAGCAGTTCTTC. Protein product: CASSFGASGITYNEQFF. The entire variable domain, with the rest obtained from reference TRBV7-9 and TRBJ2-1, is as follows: DTGVSQNPRHKITKRGQNVTFRCDPISEHNRLYWYRQTLGQGPEFLTYFQNEAQLEKSRLLSDRFSAERPKGSFSTLEIQRTEQGDSAMYLCASSFGASGITYNEQFFGPGTRLTVL.

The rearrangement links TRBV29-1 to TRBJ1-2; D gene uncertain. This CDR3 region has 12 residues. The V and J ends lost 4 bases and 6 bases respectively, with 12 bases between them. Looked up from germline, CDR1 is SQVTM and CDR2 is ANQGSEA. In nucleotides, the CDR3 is TGCAGCGTTGTACGAGGGTCGGATGGCTACACCTTC. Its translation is CSVVRGSDGYTF.

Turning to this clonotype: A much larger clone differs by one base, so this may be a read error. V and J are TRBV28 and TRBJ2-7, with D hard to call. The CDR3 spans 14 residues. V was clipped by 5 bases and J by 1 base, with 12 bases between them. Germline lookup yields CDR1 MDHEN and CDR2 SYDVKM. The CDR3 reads CASSGWLKSYEQYF. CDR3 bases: TGTGCCAGCAGTGGATGGCTTAAATCCTACGAGCAGTACTTC. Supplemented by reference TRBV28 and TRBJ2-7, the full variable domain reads DVKVTQSSRYLVKRTGEKVFLECVQDMDHENMFWYRQDPGLGLRLIYFSYDVKMKEKGDIPEGYSVSREKKERFSLILESASTNQTSMYLCASSGWLKSYEQYFGPGTRLTVT.

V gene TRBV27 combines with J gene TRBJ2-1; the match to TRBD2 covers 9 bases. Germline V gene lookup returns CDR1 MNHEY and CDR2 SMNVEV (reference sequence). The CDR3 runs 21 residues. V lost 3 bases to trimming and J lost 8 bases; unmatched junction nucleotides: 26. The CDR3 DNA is TGTGCCAGCAGTTTTTATCGCGGGACCGAACTTCTAGCGGGAAGTATCGATGAGCAGTTCTTC. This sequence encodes CASSFYRGTELLAGSIDEQFF.

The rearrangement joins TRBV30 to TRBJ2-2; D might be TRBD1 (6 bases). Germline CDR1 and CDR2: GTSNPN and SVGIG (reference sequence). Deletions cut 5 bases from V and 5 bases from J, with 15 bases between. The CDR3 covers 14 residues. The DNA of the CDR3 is TGTGCCTGGTTGGGGGCAGTTACGACCGGGGAGCTGTTTTTT. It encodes CAWLGAVTTGELFF. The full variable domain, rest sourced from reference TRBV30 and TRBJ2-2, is SQTIHQWPATLVQPVGSPLSLECTVEGTSNPNLYWYRQAAGRGLQLLFYSVGIGQISSEVPQNLSASRPQDRQFILSSKKLLLSDSGFYLCAWLGAVTTGELFFGEGSRLTVL.

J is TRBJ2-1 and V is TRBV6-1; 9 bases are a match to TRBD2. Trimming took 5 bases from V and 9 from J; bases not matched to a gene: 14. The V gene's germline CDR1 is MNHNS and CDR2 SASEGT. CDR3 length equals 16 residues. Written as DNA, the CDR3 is TGTGCCAGCAGTCCCTTCCCAGGGAGCGGGAGGATTGAGCAGTTCTTC. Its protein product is CASSPFPGSGRIEQFF.

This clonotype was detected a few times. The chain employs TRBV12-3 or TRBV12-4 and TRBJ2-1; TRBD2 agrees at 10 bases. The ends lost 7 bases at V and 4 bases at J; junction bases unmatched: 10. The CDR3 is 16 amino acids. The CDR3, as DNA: TGTGCCAGCACCCACCAACGGACTAGCGGTTACAATGAGCAGTTCTTC. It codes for CASTHQRTSGYNEQFF.

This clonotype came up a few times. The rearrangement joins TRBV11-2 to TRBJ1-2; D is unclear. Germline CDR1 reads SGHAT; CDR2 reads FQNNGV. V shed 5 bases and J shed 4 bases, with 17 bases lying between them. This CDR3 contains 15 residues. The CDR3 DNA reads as TGTGCCAGCAGCCCTCGGAGCGAAATAGGCTATGGCTACACCTTC. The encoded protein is CASSPRSEIGYGYTF.

CDR3 nucleotide sequence: TGTGCCAGCAGCTTAGCCGGGTCAGGGGGGGAGACCCAGTACTTC. This sequence encodes CASSLAGSGGETQYF. J is TRBJ2-5 and V is TRBV7-6; tentatively, D is TRBD1 (7 bases). The V end lost 0 bases, the J end lost 5 bases, and 13 bases lay between the germline ends. Germline CDR1 reads SGHVS; CDR2 reads FNYEAQ. The length of the CDR3 is 15 residues.

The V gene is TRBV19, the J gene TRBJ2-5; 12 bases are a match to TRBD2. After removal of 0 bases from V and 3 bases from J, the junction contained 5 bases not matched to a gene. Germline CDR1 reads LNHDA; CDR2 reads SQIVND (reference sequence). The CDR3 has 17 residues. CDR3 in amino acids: CASSIDRTSGDKETQYF. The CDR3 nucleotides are TGTGCCAGTAGTATAGACAGGACTAGCGGGGACAAAGAGACCCAGTACTTC.

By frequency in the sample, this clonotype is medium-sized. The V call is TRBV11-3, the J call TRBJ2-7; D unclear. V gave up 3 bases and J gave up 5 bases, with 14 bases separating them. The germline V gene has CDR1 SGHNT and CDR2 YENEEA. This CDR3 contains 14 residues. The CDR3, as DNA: TGTGCCAGCAGCTTCGTTAATACTCTCCACGAGCAGTACTTC. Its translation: CASSFVNTLHEQYF.

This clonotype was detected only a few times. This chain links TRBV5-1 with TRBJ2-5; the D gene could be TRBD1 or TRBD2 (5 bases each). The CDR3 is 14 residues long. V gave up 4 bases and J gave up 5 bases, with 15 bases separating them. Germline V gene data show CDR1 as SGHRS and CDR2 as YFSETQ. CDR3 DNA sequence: TGCGCCAGCAGCCCTAGCCTAGCAGGGGAGACCCAGTACTTC. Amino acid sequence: CASSPSLAGETQYF.

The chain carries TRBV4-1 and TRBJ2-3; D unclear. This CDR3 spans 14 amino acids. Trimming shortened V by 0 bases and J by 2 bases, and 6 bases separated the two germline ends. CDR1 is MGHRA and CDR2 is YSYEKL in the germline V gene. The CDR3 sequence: CASSQELVTDTQYF. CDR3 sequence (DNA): TGCGCCAGCAGCCAAGAACTGGTCACAGATACGCAGTATTTT.

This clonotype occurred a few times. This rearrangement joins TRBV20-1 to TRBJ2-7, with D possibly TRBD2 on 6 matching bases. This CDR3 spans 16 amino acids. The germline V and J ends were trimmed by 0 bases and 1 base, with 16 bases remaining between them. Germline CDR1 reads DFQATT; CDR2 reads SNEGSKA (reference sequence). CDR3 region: CSARDASGTESYEQYF. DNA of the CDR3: TGCAGTGCTAGAGATGCTTCCGGGACTGAGTCCTACGAGCAGTACTTC.

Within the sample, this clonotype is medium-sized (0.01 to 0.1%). This CDR3 reads CSARGSGSANEQYF. DNA for the CDR3: TGCAGTGCTAGAGGTAGCGGGAGCGCAAACGAGCAGTACTTC. The rearrangement links TRBV20-1 to TRBJ2-7; TRBD2 aligns across 9 bases. The CDR3 runs 14 residues. V shed 1 base, J shed 5 bases, and the junction held 6 bases outside the gene matches. CDR1 is DFQATT and CDR2 is SNEGSKA in the germline V gene (reference sequence).

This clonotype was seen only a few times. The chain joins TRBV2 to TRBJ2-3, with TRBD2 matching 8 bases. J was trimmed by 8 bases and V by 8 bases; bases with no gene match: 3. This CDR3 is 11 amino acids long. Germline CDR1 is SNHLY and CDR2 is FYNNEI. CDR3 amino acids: CASEREFTQYF. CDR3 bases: TGTGCCAGCGAGCGGGAGTTTACGCAGTATTTT. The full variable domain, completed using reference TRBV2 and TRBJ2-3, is EPEVTQTPSHQVTQMGQEVILRCVPISNHLYFYWYRQILGQKVEFLVSFYNNEISEKSEIFDDQFSVERPDGSNFTLKIRSTKLEDSAMYFCASEREFTQYFGPGTRLTVL.

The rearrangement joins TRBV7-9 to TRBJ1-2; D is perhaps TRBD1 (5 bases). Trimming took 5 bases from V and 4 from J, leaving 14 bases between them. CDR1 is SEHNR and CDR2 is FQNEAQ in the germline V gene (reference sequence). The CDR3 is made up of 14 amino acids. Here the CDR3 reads CASSGGGDFYGYTF. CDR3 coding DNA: TGTGCCAGCAGCGGCGGAGGGGACTTCTATGGCTACACCTTC. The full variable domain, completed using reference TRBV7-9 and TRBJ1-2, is DTGVSQNPRHKITKRGQNVTFRCDPISEHNRLYWYRQTLGQGPEFLTYFQNEAQLEKSRLLSDRFSAERPKGSFSTLEIQRTEQGDSAMYLCASSGGGDFYGYTFGSGTRLTVV.

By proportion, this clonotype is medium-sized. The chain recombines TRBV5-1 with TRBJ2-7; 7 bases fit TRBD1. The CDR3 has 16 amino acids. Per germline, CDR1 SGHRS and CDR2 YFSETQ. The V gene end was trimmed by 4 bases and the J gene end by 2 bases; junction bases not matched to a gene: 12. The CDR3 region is CASSRDKFQGAYEQYF. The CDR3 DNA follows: TGCGCCAGCAGCAGGGATAAGTTTCAGGGGGCCTACGAGCAGTACTTC.

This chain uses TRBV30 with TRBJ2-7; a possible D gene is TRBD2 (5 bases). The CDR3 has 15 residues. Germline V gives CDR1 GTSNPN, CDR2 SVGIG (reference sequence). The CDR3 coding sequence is TGTGCTTCCTCGACAAATCGGGGAGCAATCTACGAGCAGTACTTC. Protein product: CASSTNRGAIYEQYF.

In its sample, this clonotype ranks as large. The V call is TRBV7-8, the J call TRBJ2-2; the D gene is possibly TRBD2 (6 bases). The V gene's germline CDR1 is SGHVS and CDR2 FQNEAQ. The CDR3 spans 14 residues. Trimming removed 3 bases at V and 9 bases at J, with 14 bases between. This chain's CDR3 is CASSLGLSVWELFF. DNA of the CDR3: TGTGCCAGCAGCTTGGGACTCTCGGTCTGGGAGCTGTTTTTT. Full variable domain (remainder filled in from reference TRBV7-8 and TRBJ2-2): GAGVSQSPRYKVAKRGQDVALRCDPISGHVSLFWYQQALGQGPEFLTYFQNEAQLDKSGLPSDRFFAERPEGSVSTLKIQRTQQEDSAVYLCASSLGLSVWELFFGEGSRLTVL.

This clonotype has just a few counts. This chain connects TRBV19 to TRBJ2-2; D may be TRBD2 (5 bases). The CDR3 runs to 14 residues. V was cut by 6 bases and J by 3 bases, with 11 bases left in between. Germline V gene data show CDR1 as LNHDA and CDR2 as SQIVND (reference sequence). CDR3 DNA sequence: TGTGCCAGTAGCGGATCGGACTACACCGGGGAGCTGTTTTTT. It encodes CASSGSDYTGELFF.

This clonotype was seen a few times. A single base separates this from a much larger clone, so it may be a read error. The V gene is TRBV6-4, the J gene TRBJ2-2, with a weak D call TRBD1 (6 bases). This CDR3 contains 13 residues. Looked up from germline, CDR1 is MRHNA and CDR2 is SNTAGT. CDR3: CASSDSFTRELFF. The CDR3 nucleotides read TGTGCCAGCTCGGACAGTTTCACCAGGGAGCTGTTTTTT.

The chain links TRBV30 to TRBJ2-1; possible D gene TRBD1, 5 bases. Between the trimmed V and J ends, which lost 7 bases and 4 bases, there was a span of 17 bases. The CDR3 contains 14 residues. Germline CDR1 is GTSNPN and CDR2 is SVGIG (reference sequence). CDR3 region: CAFRVAGPYNEQFF. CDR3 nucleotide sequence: TGTGCCTTCCGGGTGGCAGGGCCTTACAATGAGCAGTTCTTC.

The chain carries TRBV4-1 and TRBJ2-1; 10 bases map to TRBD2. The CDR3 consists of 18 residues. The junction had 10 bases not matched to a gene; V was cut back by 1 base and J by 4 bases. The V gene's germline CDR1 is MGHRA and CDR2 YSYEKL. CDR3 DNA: TGCGCCAGCAGCCAAGGTGTAGCGGGAGGAATAGTATACAATGAGCAGTTCTTC. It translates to CASSQGVAGGIVYNEQFF.

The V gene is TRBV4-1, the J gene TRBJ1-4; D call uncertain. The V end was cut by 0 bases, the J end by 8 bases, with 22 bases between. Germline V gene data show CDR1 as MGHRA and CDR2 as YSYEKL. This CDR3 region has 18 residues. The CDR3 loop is CASSQDRRTDRIREKLFF. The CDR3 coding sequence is TGCGCCAGCAGCCAAGATCGCCGGACGGACCGAATAAGGGAAAAACTGTTTTTT.

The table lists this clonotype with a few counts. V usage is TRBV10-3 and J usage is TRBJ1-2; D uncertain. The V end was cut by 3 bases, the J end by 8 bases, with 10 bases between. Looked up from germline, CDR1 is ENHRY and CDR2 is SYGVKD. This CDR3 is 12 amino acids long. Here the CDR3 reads CAISDWGSGYTF. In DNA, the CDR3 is TGTGCCATCAGTGACTGGGGATCCGGCTACACCTTC.

In DNA form, the CDR3 reads TGTGCCAGCAGTTACGATAGCGGGAACTCCTACAATGAGCAGTTCTTC. Encoded protein: CASSYDSGNSYNEQFF. The chain links TRBV6-5 to TRBJ2-1, with 8 bases lining up with TRBD2. In germline, CDR1 is MNHEY, CDR2 SVGAGI. V trimming: 2 bases; J trimming: 0 bases; junction bases outside the gene matches: 3. This CDR3 is 16 amino acids long.

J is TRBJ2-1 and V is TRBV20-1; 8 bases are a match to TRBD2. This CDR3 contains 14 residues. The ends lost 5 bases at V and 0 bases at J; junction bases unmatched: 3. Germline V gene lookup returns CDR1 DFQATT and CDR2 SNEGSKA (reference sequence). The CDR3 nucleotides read TGCAGTGCTCAAAGCGGGAGCTCCTACAATGAGCAGTTCTTC. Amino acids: CSAQSGSSYNEQFF.

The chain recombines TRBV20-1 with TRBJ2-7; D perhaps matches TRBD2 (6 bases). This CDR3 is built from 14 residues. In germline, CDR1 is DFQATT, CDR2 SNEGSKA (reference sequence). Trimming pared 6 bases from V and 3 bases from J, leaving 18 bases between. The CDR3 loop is CSATPGLQNYEQYF. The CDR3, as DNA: TGCAGTGCGACGCCGGGACTCCAAAACTACGAGCAGTACTTC.

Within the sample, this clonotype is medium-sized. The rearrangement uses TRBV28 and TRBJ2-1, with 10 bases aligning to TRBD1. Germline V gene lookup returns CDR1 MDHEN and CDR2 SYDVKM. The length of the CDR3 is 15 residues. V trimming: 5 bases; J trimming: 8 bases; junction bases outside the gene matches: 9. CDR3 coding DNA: TGTGCCAGCAGTACCCGGGACAGGGGTAAATATGAGCAGTTCTTC. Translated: CASSTRDRGKYEQFF.